One sample yielded the 19 T cell receptor beta chains listed below, sequenced in a study of monozygotic twins with inflammatory bowel disease (dated by TCRdb to between 2018 and 2021). Preparation of the library involved 5' RACE. TCRdb lists the instrument as Illumina HiSeq 2500. The reads, reprocessed by TCRdb, yield one row per CDR3 protein sequence and no DNA. In this sample's table one finds about 210,000 distinct CDR3 sequences. The ten biggest clones cover roughly 8% of the sample. The material sequenced was blood. The origin of the receptors is a human donor with ulcerative colitis or Crohn's disease, or a healthy co-twin of an affected twin (not recorded which).

The chain employs TRBV5-1 and TRBJ2-5; TCRdb outputs TRBD2, but without DNA this stays unchecked. The CDR3 length is 15 residues. Germline V gene data show CDR1 as SGHRS and CDR2 as YFSETQ. CDR3 amino acids: CASGPRGEIQETQYF.

The V gene is TRBV20-1, the J gene TRBJ2-7. The CDR3 consists of 12 residues. Germline V gene lookup returns CDR1 DFQATT and CDR2 SNEGSKA (reference sequence). The CDR3 here is CSARGDVYEQYF.

V gene TRBV6-1 combines with J gene TRBJ2-7; the D call of TRBD1 rests on TCRdb alone, since no DNA is present to check it. Germline V gene sequence: CDR1 MNHNS, CDR2 SASEGT. The CDR3 consists of 14 residues. This chain's CDR3 is CASRTDRASYEQYF.

The chain recombines TRBV2 with TRBJ2-1; TCRdb designates TRBD1, a call that cannot be tested without DNA. This CDR3 comprises 11 residues. Germline CDR1 SNHLY, CDR2 FYNNEI. This chain's CDR3 is CASSEGRLQFF.

The rearrangement links TRBV7-9 to TRBJ1-1; the D call of TRBD1 rests on TCRdb alone, since no DNA is present to check it. Per the germline V gene, CDR1 is SEHNR and CDR2 is FQNEAQ (reference sequence). The CDR3 has 14 amino acids. CDR3 loop: CASSPQGGGTEAFF.

CDR3 in amino acids: CASSRGGSQETQYF. The gene calls are TRBV6-1 and TRBJ2-5; TCRdb picks TRBD1, but there is no DNA to check that call. The CDR3 spans 14 residues. Germline values: CDR1 MNHNS, CDR2 SASEGT.

V is TRBV3-1 and J is TRBJ2-3; no DNA is available, so the TRBD2 call from TCRdb remains unchecked. CDR1 and CDR2 from the germline V gene are LGHDT and YNNKEL (reference sequence). CDR3 length equals 15 residues. CDR3 region: CASSYQRGSTDTQYF.

The V and J genes are TRBV4-3 and TRBJ1-1. The CDR3 length is 13 residues. Germline CDR1 LGHNA, CDR2 YSLEER. The CDR3 protein is CASSPYGPLEAFF.

This sequence joins TRBV12-3 or TRBV12-4 and TRBJ2-1; no DNA is available, so the TRBD1 call from TCRdb remains unchecked. The CDR3 contains 14 residues. The CDR3 loop is CASSRSEGEGEQFF.

The chain has TRBV3-1 and TRBJ2-5; there is no DNA to check the TCRdb D call of TRBD2. Germline loops: CDR1 LGHDT, CDR2 YNNKEL (reference sequence). CDR3 size: 16 residues. Here the CDR3 reads CASSLRLAGVRETQYF.

This chain connects TRBV5-1 to TRBJ1-1. Germline loops: CDR1 SGHRS, CDR2 YFSETQ. The CDR3 runs 15 residues. This chain's CDR3 is CASSIIYPGLREAFF.

The J gene is TRBJ2-1, the V gene TRBV18. The V gene's germline CDR1 is KGHSH and CDR2 LQKENI. The CDR3 has 18 amino acids. The CDR3 spells CASSPWGYLTRRYNEQFF.

The chain carries TRBV12-3 or TRBV12-4 and TRBJ2-7; the TCRdb call, TRBD1, lacks DNA for checking. The CDR3 runs to 14 residues. The CDR3 sequence: CASRSGQLPYEQYF.

By frequency, this clonotype registers large (0.1 to 1%). This chain uses TRBV7-3 with TRBJ2-7. The CDR3 is 13 residues long. The germline CDR1 and CDR2 sequences are SGHTA and FQGTGA. This CDR3 is CASSPTDPHEQYF.

The V gene is TRBV30, the J gene TRBJ1-1; the TRBD1 assignment by TCRdb is unverifiable without DNA. Germline CDR1 reads GTSNPN; CDR2 reads SVGIG (reference sequence). This CDR3 is built from 17 residues. CDR3: CAWILFGPPAGNTEAFF.

This chain connects TRBV4-1 to TRBJ1-4; TCRdb names TRBD1, which stays unverified in the absence of DNA. This CDR3 spans 15 amino acids. CDR1 MGHRA and CDR2 YSYEKL come from the germline V gene. The CDR3 reads CASSQGGTGSEKLFF.

V is TRBV2 and J is TRBJ1-5; TCRdb outputs TRBD1, but without DNA this stays unchecked. Germline assignment: CDR1 SNHLY and CDR2 FYNNEI. The CDR3 loop spans 15 amino acids. CDR3 region: CASSAGQESNQPQHF.

The chain uses TRBV7-2 and TRBJ2-1; TCRdb selects TRBD1, and the lack of DNA leaves this call unchecked. Germline CDR1 is SGHTA and CDR2 is FQGNSA. The CDR3 is made up of 15 amino acids. The CDR3 protein is CASSSGTGSYNEQFF.

This chain connects TRBV24-1 to TRBJ2-1. CDR1 and CDR2 (germline): KGHDR, SFDVKD. This CDR3 contains 11 residues. Here the CDR3 reads CATRSDNEQFF.